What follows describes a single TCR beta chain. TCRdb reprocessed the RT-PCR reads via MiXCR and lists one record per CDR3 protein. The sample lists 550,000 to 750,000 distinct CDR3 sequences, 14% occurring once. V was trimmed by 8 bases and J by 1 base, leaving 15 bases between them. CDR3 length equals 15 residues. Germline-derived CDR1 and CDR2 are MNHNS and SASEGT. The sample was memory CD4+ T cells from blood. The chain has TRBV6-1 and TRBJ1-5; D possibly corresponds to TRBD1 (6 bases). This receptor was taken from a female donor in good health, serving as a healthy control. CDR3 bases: TGTGCCAGCGGGCTCGGACAGAGCAGCAATCAGCCCCAGCATTTT. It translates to CASGLGQSSNQPQHF.